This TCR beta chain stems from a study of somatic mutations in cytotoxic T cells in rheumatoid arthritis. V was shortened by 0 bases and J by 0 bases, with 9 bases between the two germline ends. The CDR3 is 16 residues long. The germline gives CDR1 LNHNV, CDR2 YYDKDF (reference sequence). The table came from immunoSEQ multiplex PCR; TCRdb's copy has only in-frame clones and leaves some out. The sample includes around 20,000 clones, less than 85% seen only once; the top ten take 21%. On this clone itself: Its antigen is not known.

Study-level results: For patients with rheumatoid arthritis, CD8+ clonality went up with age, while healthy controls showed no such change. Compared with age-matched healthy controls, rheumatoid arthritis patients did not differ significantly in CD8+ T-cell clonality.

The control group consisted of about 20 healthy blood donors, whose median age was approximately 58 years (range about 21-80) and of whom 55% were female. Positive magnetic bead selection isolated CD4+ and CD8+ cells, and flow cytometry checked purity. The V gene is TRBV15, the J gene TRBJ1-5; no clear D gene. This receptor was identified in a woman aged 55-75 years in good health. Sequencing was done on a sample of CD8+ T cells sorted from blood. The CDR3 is CATSRDRIRSNQPQHF. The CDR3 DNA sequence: TGTGCCACCAGCAGAGATCGCATTCGTAGCAATCAGCCCCAGCATTTT.